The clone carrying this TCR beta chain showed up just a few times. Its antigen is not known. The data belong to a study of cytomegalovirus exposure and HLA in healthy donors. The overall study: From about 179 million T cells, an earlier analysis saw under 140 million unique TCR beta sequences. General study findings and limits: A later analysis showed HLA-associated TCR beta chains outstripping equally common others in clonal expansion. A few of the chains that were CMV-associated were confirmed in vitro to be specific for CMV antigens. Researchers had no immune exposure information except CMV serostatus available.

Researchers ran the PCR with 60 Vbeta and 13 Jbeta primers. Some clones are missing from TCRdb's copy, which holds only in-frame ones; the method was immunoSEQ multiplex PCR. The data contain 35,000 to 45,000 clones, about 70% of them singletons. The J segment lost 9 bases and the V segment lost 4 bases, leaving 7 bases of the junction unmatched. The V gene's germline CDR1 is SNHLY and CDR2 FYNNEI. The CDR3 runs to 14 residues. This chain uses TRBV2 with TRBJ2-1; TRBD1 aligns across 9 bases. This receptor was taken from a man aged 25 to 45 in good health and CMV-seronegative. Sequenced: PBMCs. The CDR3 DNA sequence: TGTGCCAGCAGTGCTGGGACAGGGTTGACTGAGCAGTTCTTC. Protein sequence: CASSAGTGLTEQFF.